The following is a T cell receptor (beta chain) sequence with its context. This sample stems from a study of blood T cell repertoires in COVID-19. TCRdb keeps only in-frame clones here, not all; method: immunoSEQ multiplex PCR. Of 200,000 to 300,000 clones detected, approximately 86% appear once; the ten largest clones hold about 5.2%. This TCR was sampled from a woman aged 55-69 years with COVID-19, enrolled during active disease. Sequencing input: peripheral blood.

CDR3 region: CASSQTSALGNTIYF. The DNA for the CDR3 is TGTGCCAGCAGCCAGACTAGTGCGCTAGGAAACACCATATATTTT. This chain links TRBV7-7 with TRBJ1-3; D remains ambiguous. This CDR3 has 15 amino acids. Germline V gives CDR1 SSHAT, CDR2 FNYEAQ (reference sequence). The V gene lost 5 bases and the J gene lost 4 bases, with 15 bases spanning the gap.